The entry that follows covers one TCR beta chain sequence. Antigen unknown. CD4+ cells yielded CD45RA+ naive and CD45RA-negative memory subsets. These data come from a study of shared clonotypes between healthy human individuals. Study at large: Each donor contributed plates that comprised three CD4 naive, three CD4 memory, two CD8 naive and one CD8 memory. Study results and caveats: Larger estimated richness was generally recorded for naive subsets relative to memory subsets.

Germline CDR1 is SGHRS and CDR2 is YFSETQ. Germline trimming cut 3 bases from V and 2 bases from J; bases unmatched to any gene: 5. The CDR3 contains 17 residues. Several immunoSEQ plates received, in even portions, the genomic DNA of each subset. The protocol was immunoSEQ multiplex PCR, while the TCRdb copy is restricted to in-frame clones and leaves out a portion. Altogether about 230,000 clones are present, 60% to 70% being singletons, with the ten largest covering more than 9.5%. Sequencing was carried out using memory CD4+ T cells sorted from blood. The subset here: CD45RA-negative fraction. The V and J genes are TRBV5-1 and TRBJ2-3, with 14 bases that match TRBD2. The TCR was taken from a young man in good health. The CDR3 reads CASSSTGLAGVTDTQYF. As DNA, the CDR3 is TGCGCCAGCAGCTCGACGGGACTAGCGGGAGTCACAGATACGCAGTATTTT.